This is a list of T cell receptor beta chains from one sample in a study of T cells in Graves' hyperthyroidism and ophthalmopathy. Each CDR3 protein gets one entry after TCRdb re-called the multiplex PCR reads with MiXCR. The data show 360,000 or so distinct CDR3 sequences, with approximately 20% seen just once and 3% to 4% held by the top ten. Sample: blood. The source of these receptors is a woman under 30 with Graves' hyperthyroidism. CDR3s include the opening cysteine and the closing phenylalanine or tryptophan. A D gene is named only where the DNA matches it firmly. Only some rows state a clone size, as once, few, many or a class for expanded clones.

d_call | clone_size | j_call | v_call | cdr3_aa | cdr3_nt
NA | many | TRBJ1-2 | TRBV4-1 | CASSQEPGDRGYTF | TGCGCCAGCAGCCAAGAACCAGGGGATCGCGGCTACACCTTC
NA | many | TRBJ1-1 | TRBV12-3/TRBV12-4 | CASSSHAGGARTEAFF | TGTGCCAGCAGTTCGCACGCGGGCGGGGCTCGCACTGAAGCTTTCTTT
TRBD1 | many | TRBJ1-2 | TRBV6-1 | CASSQGQGHYGYTF | TGTGCCAGCAGTCAAGGACAGGGGCACTATGGCTACACCTTC
NA | few | TRBJ2-7 | TRBV20-1 | CSAIDRNPFGEQYF | TGCAGTGCTATTGACAGAAACCCGTTCGGAGAGCAGTACTTC
NA | NA | TRBJ1-6 | TRBV25-1 | CASSDQSQVGRIYNSPLHF | TGTGCCAGCAGCGATCAGAGTCAAGTCGGCCGCATCTATAATTCACCCCTCCACTTT
NA | NA | TRBJ1-1 | TRBV11-2 | CASSSTWSTEAFF | TGTGCCAGCAGCTCCACTTGGAGCACTGAAGCTTTCTTT
NA | many | TRBJ1-5 | TRBV18 | CASSPPPGYQPQHF | TGTGCCAGCTCACCACCGCCCGGTTATCAGCCCCAGCATTTT
TRBD2 | many | TRBJ2-2 | TRBV4-1 | CASSQDSGQGTGELFF | TGCGCCAGCAGCCAAGATAGCGGGCAGGGCACCGGGGAGCTGTTTTTT
NA | many | TRBJ1-2 | TRBV6-1 | CASSKQGSNYGYTF | TGTGCCAGCAGTAAACAGGGCTCTAACTATGGCTACACCTTC
NA | few | TRBJ2-7 | TRBV4-2 | CASGLGGGYEQYF | TGTGCCAGCGGGCTAGGAGGGGGCTACGAGCAGTACTTC
NA | many | TRBJ1-1 | TRBV30 | CAWSRGIGAFF | TGTGCCTGGAGTCGAGGGATAGGGGCTTTCTTT
NA | many | TRBJ2-7 | TRBV14 | CASSHQGEQYF | TGTGCCAGCAGCCATCAGGGCGAGCAGTACTTC
TRBD1 | few | TRBJ1-1 | TRBV5-1 | CASSFQGATTEAFF | TGCGCCAGCAGCTTCCAGGGGGCGACCACTGAAGCTTTCTTT
NA | many | TRBJ1-2 | TRBV5-1 | CASSVANYGYTF | TGCGCCAGCAGCGTAGCTAACTATGGCTACACCTTC
TRBD1 | many | TRBJ1-1 | TRBV12-3/TRBV12-4 | CASTYRTGRAFF | TGTGCCAGCACCTACAGGACAGGGCGAGCTTTCTTT
NA | many | TRBJ2-7 | TRBV5-1 | CASSLEGRSYEQYF | TGCGCCAGCAGCTTGGAGGGCAGGAGCTACGAGCAGTACTTC
NA | many | TRBJ1-1 | TRBV15 | CATSRDREGTEAFF | TGTGCCACCAGCAGAGATAGGGAAGGCACTGAAGCTTTCTTT
NA | NA | TRBJ2-7 | TRBV4-1 | CASSQELAYGIGSYEQYF | TGCGCCAGCAGCCAAGAGCTCGCTTACGGGATCGGCTCCTACGAGCAGTACTTC
TRBD1 | many | TRBJ1-2 | TRBV10-3 | CAISPGQLRSGYTF | TGTGCCATCAGTCCGGGACAGTTAAGATCTGGCTACACCTTC
NA | many | TRBJ1-5 | TRBV28 | CASSLWAGTPADNQPQHF | TGTGCCAGCAGTTTATGGGCAGGGACCCCAGCCGACAATCAGCCCCAGCATTTT
TRBD1 | many | TRBJ1-1 | TRBV12-3/TRBV12-4 | CASSRTGGAEAFF | TGTGCCAGCAGTCGGACAGGGGGCGCTGAAGCTTTCTTT
NA | many | TRBJ1-1 | TRBV2 | CASSLRGIGDTEAFF | TGTGCCAGCAGCCTCCGGGGGATAGGGGACACTGAAGCTTTCTTT
TRBD1 | many | TRBJ1-1 | TRBV28 | CASITQGAHRNTEAFF | TGTGCCAGCATAACACAGGGGGCGCATCGGAACACTGAAGCTTTCTTT
NA | once | TRBJ1-2 | TRBV19 | CASTFEGDGYTF | TGTGCCAGTACCTTTGAAGGAGATGGCTACACCTTC
NA | many | TRBJ1-1 | TRBV10-3 | CAISESLDPTEAFF | TGTGCCATCAGTGAGTCTCTAGATCCCACTGAAGCTTTCTTT
TRBD2 | many | TRBJ2-3 | TRBV5-1 | CASSLTGLAYTDTQYF | TGCGCCAGCAGCCTTACAGGACTAGCCTACACAGATACGCAGTATTTT
NA | many | TRBJ1-5 | TRBV27 | CASSLYRGSGSNQPQHF | TGTGCCAGCAGTTTATATAGGGGGTCCGGTAGCAATCAGCCCCAGCATTTT
NA | many | TRBJ1-2 | TRBV5-1 | CASSLGPGGGDGYTF | TGCGCCAGCAGTTTGGGTCCCGGGGGTGGAGATGGCTACACCTTC
NA | many | TRBJ1-2 | TRBV5-1 | CASSWNEQGQYYGYTF | TGCGCCAGCAGCTGGAATGAGCAAGGCCAGTACTATGGCTACACCTTC